One TCR beta chain is described in this entry. Germline assignment: CDR1 MDHEN and CDR2 SYDVKM. The V gene lost 3 bases and the J gene lost 0 bases, with 10 bases spanning the gap. This CDR3 spans 15 amino acids. The data belong to a study of shared clonotypes between healthy human individuals. The assay was immunoSEQ multiplex PCR, and TCRdb's table has in-frame clones only and misses some. The data show 850,000 to 1,100,000 clones, around 77% seen once. The sample consisted of memory CD4+ T cells from PBMCs. Subset reported: CD45RA-negative fraction. The chain joins TRBV28 to TRBJ2-3; D unresolved. This TCR derives from a man aged 18 to 29 in good health. Some clones in this sample may be carry-over from other donors' samples. CDR3 sequence reads: CASSLVRVSTDTQYF. The CDR3 DNA follows: TGTGCCAGCAGTTTGGTACGGGTTAGCACAGATACGCAGTATTTT.